The clone carrying this T cell receptor beta chain was detected only a few times. Its antigen is as yet unknown. These data are taken from a study of response to subunit inactivated influenza vaccine. Study results and caveats: With each seasonal influenza vaccination, the authors suggested, few new T cells are recruited.

TCRdb itself ran the RT-PCR reads through MiXCR, one entry per CDR3 protein. This sample has a few hundred thousand distinct CDR3 sequences, with 6% to 9% found just once. V was trimmed by 7 bases and J by 1 base, leaving 17 bases between them. CDR3 length equals 15 residues. Looked up from germline, CDR1 is SGHKS and CDR2 is YYEKEE (reference sequence). The source is a man aged 50 to 69 who received an inactivated influenza vaccine. Sample: PBMCs from blood, taken less than 30 months after vaccination. The rearrangement links TRBV5-5 to TRBJ2-5; weak D call: TRBD2 (6 bases). CDR3 residues: CASGSLGGSQETQYF. CDR3 DNA sequence: TGTGCCAGCGGGTCTTTGGGGGGATCCCAAGAGACCCAGTACTTC.